This T cell receptor (beta chain) was documented in a study of early T cells in non-severe SARS-CoV-2 infection. Each cDNA molecule carried a unique molecular identifier. TCRdb re-called the 5' RACE reads through MiXCR, storing one row per CDR3 protein. Of more than 65,000 distinct CDR3 sequences in the sample, over 10% were seen once. This clonotype was seen ten or more times. There are 16 residues in the CDR3. Trimming took off 2 bases at V and 4 bases at J, with 18 bases between the two ends. Germline V gene sequence: CDR1 DFQATT, CDR2 SNEGSKA (reference sequence). Sequencing used whole blood. This sequence was found in an adult who was a healthcare worker with PCR-confirmed SARS-CoV-2 infection or an uninfected control (not recorded which). The chain recombines TRBV20-1 with TRBJ2-1; TRBD1 might be the D (6 bases). This CDR3 is CSARRASGVPYNEQFF. The CDR3 bases are TGCAGTGCTAGACGGGCGTCAGGGGTCCCTTACAATGAGCAGTTCTTC.